The present T cell receptor (beta chain) was sequenced within a study of blood T cell repertoires in COVID-19. Study in general: Some COVID-19 samples were acute and others convalescent; all came from the United States, Italy and Spain. T cells, B-cell-depleted T cells, or PBMCs supplied cDNA or gDNA.

Deletions cut 2 bases from V and 1 base from J, with 6 bases between. Germline V gene sequence: CDR1 SGHRS, CDR2 YFSETQ. This CDR3 is 13 amino acids long. This clone was seen more than once but under ten times. Original processing methods: Nucleated cell counts were estimated from reference gene primer amplification. TCRdb's table, derived via immunoSEQ multiplex PCR, lists solely in-frame clones and lacks some. The V and J calls and clone size are taken from that table; D and trimming were inferred from the DNA. The table records 200,000 to 250,000 clones, approximately 86% of them present only once.

The chain carries TRBV5-1 and TRBJ1-1, with no clear D. Sequenced material: peripheral blood. The TCR originated in a woman in her seventies with active or convalescent COVID-19. This CDR3 is CASSFISNTEAFF. The CDR3, as DNA: TGCGCCAGCAGCTTTATATCGAACACTGAAGCTTTCTTT. The full variable domain, its missing parts supplied by reference TRBV5-1 and TRBJ1-1, is KAGVTQTPRYLIKTRGQQVTLSCSPISGHRSVSWYQQTPGQGLQFLFEYFSETQRNKGNFPGRFSGRQFSNSRSEMNVSTLELGDSALYLCASSFISNTEAFFGQGTRLTVV.